This T cell receptor (beta chain) was profiled in a study of CD8+CD57+ T cells in acquired aplastic anemia. About the study: Sorted CD4+ plus CD8+ cells gave DNA averaging roughly 3 ug. Average CD4+ read depth in healthy donors was 9.5 million to 13 million reads.

This CDR3 comprises 13 residues. Trimming took 4 bases from V and 8 from J, leaving 15 bases between them. The germline CDR1 and CDR2 sequences are LGHNT and FRNRAP. This clonotype was found many times. The antigen is undetermined. The use of genomic DNA as template underpinned the TCR beta VDJ and CDR3 profiling. TCRdb called the reads again in MiXCR, with one record for every CDR3 protein. This sample has 350,000 to 450,000 distinct CDR3 sequences, with around 72% found just once. The study, taken as a whole, reports: Comparison of patients with controls identified almost 30 shared CD8+ CDR3 sequences.

The V call is TRBV12-5, the J call TRBJ2-7, with a tentative D call TRBD2 (5 bases). The sequence came from a human donor in good health, serving as a control. What was sequenced was sorted CD4+, CD8+, or CD8+CD57+ T cells (not recorded which) from PBMCs. The CDR3 DNA reads TGTGCTAGTGGTTCTTCGGAAGGACTGAAGCAGTACTTC. This codes for CASGSSEGLKQYF.